The rows below give T cell receptor beta chains drawn from one sample of a study of T cell repertoires in aging, cancer and after chemotherapy. TCRdb re-called the multiplex PCR reads through MiXCR, storing one row per CDR3 protein. The repertoire holds 2,500 to 3,500 distinct CDR3 sequences, with about 30% as singletons. What was sequenced was blood. All receptors come from a human donor with a solid tumor. CDR3s include the opening cysteine and the closing phenylalanine or tryptophan. A D gene is named only where the DNA matches it firmly. Only part of the rows carry a size: once, few, many, or a class if the clone is expanded.

medium-sized | TRBD1 | TRBJ1-2 | TRBV10-3 | CAISLDRDSSGYTF | TGTGCCATCAGTTTGGACAGGGATTCATCAGGCTACACCTTC
few | TRBD1 | TRBJ1-2 | TRBV5-6 | CASSGAGTGILGYTF | TGTGCCAGCAGCGGAGCCGGGACAGGAATTTTGGGCTACACCTTC
- | - | TRBJ2-1 | TRBV10-3 | CAISGGSLGSNEQFF | TGTGCCATCAGTGGGGGGTCGTTGGGTTCTAATGAGCAGTTCTTC
- | TRBD2 | TRBJ2-3 | TRBV6-1 | CASGRTSGPTDTQYF | TGTGCCAGCGGAAGAACTAGCGGGCCCACAGATACGCAGTATTTT
- | - | TRBJ2-2 | TRBV10-1 | CASSPAGTGELFF | TGCGCCAGCAGTCCAGCGGGCACCGGGGAGCTGTTTTTT
few | - | TRBJ2-2 | TRBV24-1 | CATSGSGPLYGELFF | TGTGCCACCAGTGGGTCAGGACCTCTCTATGGGGAGCTGTTTTTT
few | TRBD2 | TRBJ2-7 | TRBV28 | CASGLAGQLYEQYF | TGTGCCAGCGGACTAGCGGGGCAACTCTACGAGCAGTACTTC
- | TRBD2 | TRBJ2-7 | TRBV5-1 | CASSLGAGTSGRAAYEQYF | TGCGCCAGCAGCTTGGGGGCCGGGACTAGCGGGAGGGCCGCCTACGAGCAGTACTTC
medium-sized | TRBD1 | TRBJ2-6 | TRBV7-9 | CASPPPGQGPPGANVLTF | TGTGCCAGCCCCCCGCCGGGACAGGGTCCCCCTGGGGCCAACGTCCTGACTTTC
- | TRBD2 | TRBJ2-7 | TRBV4-1 | CASSQEGGGRWEQYF | TGCGCCAGCAGCCAAGAGGGGGGGGGAAGATGGGAGCAGTACTTC
- | - | TRBJ2-7 | TRBV30 | CAWSPETGSNYGQYF | TGTGCCTGGAGTCCAGAAACAGGGTCCAACTATGGGCAGTACTTC
medium-sized | TRBD1 | TRBJ1-1 | TRBV6-1 | CASSRTPGTGGQAFF | TGTGCCAGCAGTCGTACCCCAGGGACAGGGGGCCAGGCTTTCTTT